The 16 T cell receptor beta chains in this list originate from one sample, sequenced in a study of blood T cell repertoires in COVID-19. The repertoire was sequenced with immunoSEQ multiplex PCR; TCRdb's copy has only in-frame clones and lacks some. The table has about 440,000 clones, less than 95% seen once. The material sequenced was PBMCs or T cells enriched from blood (not recorded which). These receptors were collected from a man younger than 35 who had recovered from COVID-19.

This sequence joins TRBV2 and TRBJ1-4; TRBD1 matches at 9 bases. Germline V lookup: CDR1 SNHLY, CDR2 FYNNEI. The CDR3 loop spans 14 amino acids. The trim removed 7 bases at V and 8 bases at J, leaving 8 bases unmatched. CDR3 region: CASMIGTGNEKLFF. Written as DNA, the CDR3 is TGTGCCAGCATGATTGGGACAGGGAACGAAAAACTGTTTTTT.

This clone has more than one count but fewer than ten. The gene calls are TRBV10-3 and TRBJ1-1; D gene unclear. Per the germline V gene, CDR1 is ENHRY and CDR2 is SYGVKD. This CDR3 comprises 12 residues. The V end lost 3 bases, the J end lost 11 bases, and 13 bases lay between the germline ends. The CDR3 nucleotides are TGTGCCATCAGTGATGGGCCGAGTGGGGCTTTCTTT. As protein: CAISDGPSGAFF.

The chain employs TRBV11-3 and TRBJ2-2, with D possibly TRBD2 on 6 matching bases. There are 14 residues in the CDR3. Germline assignment: CDR1 SGHNT and CDR2 YENEEA. The V end lost 1 base, the J end lost 5 bases, and 8 bases lay between the germline ends. CDR3 coding DNA: TGTGCCAGCAGCTTAGGGGGGGAAACCGGGGAGCTGTTTTTT. This sequence encodes CASSLGGETGELFF.

This clone has just one count. The V and J genes are TRBV10-2 and TRBJ2-7; D is perhaps TRBD2 (5 bases). Trimming shortened V by 6 bases and J by 1 base, and 25 bases separated the two germline ends. CDR3 length equals 18 residues. Germline V gene sequence: CDR1 WSHSY, CDR2 SAAADI. CDR3 sequence (DNA): TGCGCCAGCAGGGACTTCACGAAGGGAGCCCTCCCGTCCTACGAGCAGTACTTC. It specifies CASRDFTKGALPSYEQYF.

This chain joins TRBV11-2 and TRBJ1-4; D gene ambiguous. CDR1 is SGHAT and CDR2 is FQNNGV in the germline V gene. Trimming took 5 bases from V and 7 from J, leaving 11 bases between them. This CDR3 is built from 13 residues. Written as DNA, the CDR3 is TGTGCCAGCAGCCGGGATTGGGGTGAAAAACTGTTTTTT. This sequence encodes CASSRDWGEKLFF.

The rearrangement links TRBV12-3 or TRBV12-4 to TRBJ1-5; TRBD1 agrees at 11 bases. V gave up 5 bases and J gave up 10 bases; unmatched junction bases: 4. This CDR3 is built from 13 residues. The DNA of the CDR3 is TGTGCCAGCAGTCCGGGACAGGGGGATCCCCAGCATTTT. Translation gives CASSPGQGDPQHF.

CDR3: CATVGTGENTIYF. CDR3 nucleotides: TGTGCCACCGTTGGGACAGGGGAAAACACCATATATTTT. This sequence joins TRBV13 and TRBJ1-3; 10 positions agree with TRBD1. V lost 10 bases to trimming and J lost 6 bases; unmatched junction nucleotides: 6. Germline lookup yields CDR1 PRHDT and CDR2 FYEKMQ (reference sequence). The CDR3 loop spans 13 amino acids.

The V call is TRBV5-1, the J call TRBJ1-1; 11 positions agree with TRBD1. Germline CDR1 and CDR2: SGHRS and YFSETQ. The CDR3 is 17 residues long. Trimming took 0 bases from V and 3 from J; bases not matched to a gene: 7. This CDR3 is CASSLGRTGGRDTEAFF. The CDR3, as DNA: TGCGCCAGCAGCTTGGGACGGACAGGGGGCCGGGACACTGAAGCTTTCTTT.

This clone has just a few counts. As DNA, the CDR3 is TGTGCCACCAGCCTCGACAGGGCCACTGAAGCTTTCTTT. Its protein product is CATSLDRATEAFF. The chain is built from TRBV15 and TRBJ1-1; 7 bases are shared with TRBD1. The length of the CDR3 is 13 residues. In germline, CDR1 is LNHNV, CDR2 YYDKDF (reference sequence). Germline trimming cut 5 bases from V and 4 bases from J; bases unmatched to any gene: 4.

V and J are TRBV28 and TRBJ1-1, with D perhaps TRBD1 (6 bases). Germline V gene sequence: CDR1 MDHEN, CDR2 SYDVKM. The CDR3 covers 13 residues. Trimming cost V 6 bases and J 4 bases, with 12 bases left between them. The DNA for the CDR3 is TGTGCCAGCAGACGCGGACAGATCACTGAAGCTTTCTTT. It specifies CASRRGQITEAFF.

The chain recombines TRBV3-1 (or the pseudogene TRBV3-2) with TRBJ2-4; D perhaps matches TRBD2 (6 bases). In germline, CDR1 is LGHDT, CDR2 YNNKEL (reference sequence). Trimming pared 0 bases from V and 4 bases from J, leaving 13 bases between. There are 16 residues in the CDR3. The CDR3 region is CASSQEGLARKNIQYF. The CDR3 region has the DNA TGTGCCAGCAGCCAAGAGGGGCTAGCGAGAAAAAACATTCAGTACTTC.

The rearrangement uses TRBV6-2 or TRBV6-3 and TRBJ2-3; tentatively, D is TRBD2 (5 bases). Germline assignment: CDR1 MNHEY and CDR2 SVGEGT. The CDR3 is 16 residues long. The V and J ends lost 6 bases and 5 bases respectively, with 21 bases between them. The CDR3 here is CASSVSKLGRGDTQYF. In DNA form, the CDR3 reads TGTGCCAGCAGCGTCTCTAAGTTGGGTCGGGGAGATACGCAGTATTTT.

This chain connects TRBV2 to TRBJ1-3; TRBD1 agrees at 7 bases. This CDR3 is 14 amino acids long. V trimming: 6 bases; J trimming: 2 bases; junction bases outside the gene matches: 4. Germline V CDR1 and CDR2: SNHLY, FYNNEI. CDR3 bases: TGTGCCAGCAGCGTAACAGGGGCTGGAAACACCATATATTTT. The encoded protein is CASSVTGAGNTIYF.

This chain uses TRBV18 with TRBJ1-1, with 8 positions matching TRBD1. The junction had 4 bases not matched to a gene; V was cut back by 4 bases and J by 0 bases. Germline CDR1 reads KGHSH; CDR2 reads LQKENI. The CDR3 is made up of 15 amino acids. The CDR3 loop is CASSHRDRLNTEAFF. CDR3 sequence (DNA): TGTGCCAGCTCACACAGGGACAGGTTGAACACTGAAGCTTTCTTT.

The chain links TRBV11-2 to TRBJ1-5; unclear D gene. Trimming removed 0 bases from V and 0 bases from J, with 6 bases in between. Per germline, CDR1 SGHAT and CDR2 FQNNGV. CDR3 length equals 15 residues. The CDR3 sequence: CASSLDFYSNQPQHF. The CDR3 DNA sequence: TGTGCCAGCAGCTTAGATTTCTATAGCAATCAGCCCCAGCATTTT. The full variable domain, rest sourced from reference TRBV11-2 and TRBJ1-5, is EAGVAQSPRYKIIEKRQSVAFWCNPISGHATLYWYQQILGQGPKLLIQFQNNGVVDDSQLPKDRFSAERLKGVDSTLKIQPAKLEDSAVYLCASSLDFYSNQPQHFGDGTRLSIL.

The chain uses TRBV7-8 and TRBJ2-1; 9 nucleotides agree with TRBD1. Germline V gene sequence: CDR1 SGHVS, CDR2 FQNEAQ. This CDR3 region has 14 residues. V lost 6 bases and J lost 9; bases outside the gene matches: 9. CDR3 DNA: TGTGCCAGCAGTCTTTCACAGGGGGCCAGTGAGCAGTTCTTC. Protein: CASSLSQGASEQFF.